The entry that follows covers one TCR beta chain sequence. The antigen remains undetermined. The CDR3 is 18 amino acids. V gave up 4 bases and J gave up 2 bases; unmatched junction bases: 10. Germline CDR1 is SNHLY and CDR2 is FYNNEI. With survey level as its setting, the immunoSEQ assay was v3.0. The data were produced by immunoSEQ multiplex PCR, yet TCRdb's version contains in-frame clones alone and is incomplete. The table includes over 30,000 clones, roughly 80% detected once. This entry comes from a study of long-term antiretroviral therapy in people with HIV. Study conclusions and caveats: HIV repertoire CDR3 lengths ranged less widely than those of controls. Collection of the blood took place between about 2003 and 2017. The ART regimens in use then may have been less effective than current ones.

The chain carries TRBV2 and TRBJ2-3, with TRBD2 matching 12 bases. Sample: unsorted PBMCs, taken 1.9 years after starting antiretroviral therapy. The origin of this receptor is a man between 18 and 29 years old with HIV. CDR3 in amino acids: CASSGGELAGGITDTQYF. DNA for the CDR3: TGTGCCAGCAGTGGTGGTGAACTAGCGGGGGGTATCACAGATACGCAGTATTTT.